This is a list of T cell receptor beta chains from one sample in a study of cytomegalovirus exposure and HLA in healthy donors. TCRdb's copy holds only in-frame clones and misses some; the assay was immunoSEQ multiplex PCR. The table lists 200,000 to 300,000 clones, roughly 80% of them singletons. Sequenced material: PBMCs. Every receptor here comes from a woman in her 40s in good health and CMV-seropositive. Both conserved end residues are part of each CDR3. The order of the fields is V gene, J gene, clone size, D gene, CDR3 protein, CDR3 DNA. The D gene is left open where the match is weak. The size field is filled for only some rows; it gives once, few, many or a size class.

v_gene: TRBV19
j_gene: TRBJ1-2
abundance: NA
d_gene: NA
CDR3aa: CASAGHYGYTF
CDR3nt: TGTGCCAGTGCAGGGCACTATGGCTACACCTTC

v_gene: TRBV15
j_gene: TRBJ2-1
abundance: NA
d_gene: TRBD2
CDR3aa: CATSRGGTSGGNEQFF
CDR3nt: TGTGCCACCAGCAGAGGCGGGACTAGCGGGGGCAATGAGCAGTTCTTC

v_gene: TRBV12-5
j_gene: TRBJ2-7
abundance: NA
d_gene: NA
CDR3aa: CASGGAGYEQYF
CDR3nt: TGTGCTAGTGGTGGAGCGGGTTACGAGCAGTACTTC

v_gene: TRBV10-2
j_gene: TRBJ2-3
abundance: NA
d_gene: TRBD1
CDR3aa: CASSDEARGRTDTQYF
CDR3nt: TGCGCCAGCAGTGACGAGGCGAGGGGGCGCACAGATACGCAGTATTTT

v_gene: TRBV7-2
j_gene: TRBJ2-3
abundance: NA
d_gene: NA
CDR3aa: CASSLRQTSTDTQYF
CDR3nt: TGTGCCAGCAGCTTAAGACAGACGAGCACAGATACGCAGTATTTT

v_gene: TRBV11-3
j_gene: TRBJ1-5
abundance: NA
d_gene: NA
CDR3aa: CASSQDSNQPQHF
CDR3nt: TGTGCCAGCAGCCAGGATAGCAATCAGCCCCAGCATTTT

v_gene: TRBV6-6
j_gene: TRBJ1-2
abundance: NA
d_gene: NA
CDR3aa: CASSYSLGGYYTF
CDR3nt: TGTGCCAGCAGTTACTCGTTGGGGGGATACTACACCTTC

v_gene: TRBV7-2
j_gene: TRBJ1-4
abundance: NA
d_gene: NA
CDR3aa: CASSPRRISNEKLFF
CDR3nt: TGTGCCAGCAGCCCGAGGAGGATTTCTAATGAAAAACTGTTTTTT

v_gene: TRBV21-1
j_gene: TRBJ2-1
abundance: few
d_gene: NA
CDR3aa: CASSSGTGSSYNEQFF
CDR3nt: TGTGCCAGCAGCTCAGGGACAGGGAGCTCCTACAATGAGCAGTTCTTC

v_gene: TRBV27
j_gene: TRBJ2-2
abundance: NA
d_gene: NA
CDR3aa: CASSGGTYTGELFF
CDR3nt: TGTGCCAGCAGCGGAGGGACCTACACCGGGGAGCTGTTTTTT

v_gene: TRBV2
j_gene: TRBJ2-1
abundance: NA
d_gene: NA
CDR3aa: CASSDGGFSYNEQFF
CDR3nt: TGTGCCAGCAGTGATGGCGGTTTCTCCTACAATGAGCAGTTCTTC

v_gene: TRBV30
j_gene: TRBJ1-6
abundance: NA
d_gene: NA
CDR3aa: CAWVSKGYNSPLHF
CDR3nt: TGTGCCTGGGTTAGCAAGGGGTATAATTCCCCCCTCCACTTT

v_gene: TRBV4-1
j_gene: TRBJ1-1
abundance: few
d_gene: NA
CDR3aa: CASSGRTEGTEAFF
CDR3nt: TGCGCCAGCAGCGGCCGGACAGAGGGAACTGAAGCTTTCTTT

v_gene: TRBV6-5
j_gene: TRBJ2-1
abundance: NA
d_gene: NA
CDR3aa: CASSFGLAPFF
CDR3nt: TGTGCCAGCAGTTTCGGACTGGCCCCGTTCTTC

v_gene: TRBV19
j_gene: TRBJ1-1
abundance: NA
d_gene: NA
CDR3aa: CASSPYRQNTEAFF
CDR3nt: TGTGCCAGTAGTCCCTACAGACAGAACACTGAAGCTTTCTTT

v_gene: TRBV7-8
j_gene: TRBJ1-1
abundance: NA
d_gene: NA
CDR3aa: CASSLGGGSTEAFF
CDR3nt: TGTGCCAGCAGCCTAGGAGGGGGATCTACTGAAGCTTTCTTT